The 28 T cell receptor beta chains given below trace back to one sample, sequenced in a study of cytomegalovirus exposure and HLA in healthy donors. Profiling relied on immunoSEQ multiplex PCR, and the TCRdb table lists in-frame clones only, not all of them. Among about 130,000 clones listed, about 88% were seen once. Input material: PBMCs. These receptors were taken from a man aged 25 to 40 in good health and CMV-seronegative.

The chain couples TRBV6-6 to TRBJ2-7, with D possibly matching TRBD1 (6 bases). This CDR3 is 14 amino acids long. Germline values: CDR1 MNHNY, CDR2 SVGAGI (reference sequence). V shed 2 bases and J shed 5 bases, with 13 bases lying between them. This CDR3 is CASSYNRVYDEQYF. CDR3 DNA: TGTGCCAGCAGTTACAACAGGGTATATGACGAGCAGTACTTC.

The chain is built from TRBV7-2 and TRBJ2-1, with TRBD2 matching 11 bases. Trimming removed 5 bases from V and 6 bases from J; junction bases left unmatched: 6. The CDR3 runs to 15 residues. The germline V gene has CDR1 SGHTA and CDR2 FQGNSA. For the CDR3, the DNA is TGTGCCAGCAGCCTGCATAGCGGGAGGGTCAATGAGCAGTTCTTC. As protein: CASSLHSGRVNEQFF.

J is TRBJ1-2 and V is TRBV30, with TRBD1 matching over 9 bases. Germline V gives CDR1 GTSNPN, CDR2 SVGIG (reference sequence). The CDR3 is 12 residues long. Losses at the gene ends were 5 bases for V and 6 bases for J; bases not matched to a gene: 4. CDR3 region: CAWAQGAHGYTF. In DNA form, the CDR3 reads TGTGCCTGGGCACAGGGGGCTCATGGCTACACCTTC.

V is TRBV5-4 and J is TRBJ1-1; a possible D gene is TRBD1 (5 bases). V lost 1 base and J 4 bases, leaving 11 bases between the germline ends. This CDR3 comprises 14 residues. CDR1 and CDR2 (germline): SGHNT, YYREEE (reference sequence). Written as DNA, the CDR3 is TGTGCCAGCAGCTTGAGAGGGGAGGGCACTGAAGCTTTCTTT. Its translation is CASSLRGEGTEAFF. Based on the CDR3 plus reference TRBV5-4 and TRBJ1-1, the full variable domain is ETGVTQSPTHLIKTRGQQVTLRCSSQSGHNTVSWYQQALGQGPQFIFQYYREEENGRGNFPPRFSGLQFPNYSSELNVNALELDDSALYLCASSLRGEGTEAFFGQGTRLTVV.

The chain links TRBV7-2 to TRBJ2-4; 9 positions match TRBD2. Germline-derived CDR1 and CDR2 are SGHTA and FQGNSA. The CDR3 spans 15 residues. J gave up 9 bases and V 5 bases, and 11 bases lay outside the gene matches. Here the CDR3 reads CASSPRAGGLGIQYF. In DNA, the CDR3 is TGTGCCAGCAGCCCTCGAGCGGGAGGACTGGGCATTCAGTACTTC. The complete variable domain, with remaining parts taken from reference TRBV7-2 and TRBJ2-4, reads GAGVSQSPSNKVTEKGKDVELRCDPISGHTALYWYRQSLGQGLEFLIYFQGNSAPDKSGLPSDRFSAERTGGSVSTLTIQRTQQEDSAVYLCASSPRAGGLGIQYFGAGTRLSVL.

The rearrangement joins TRBV5-1 to TRBJ2-3, with D possibly being TRBD1 (6 bases). The germline V gene encodes CDR1 SGHRS and CDR2 YFSETQ. The ends were cut back, 0 bases at V and 4 bases at J, with 12 bases in the middle. The CDR3 loop spans 15 amino acids. The CDR3 loop is CASSLESRGPDTQYF. CDR3 bases: TGCGCCAGCAGCTTGGAGAGCAGGGGCCCAGATACGCAGTATTTT.

The chain recombines TRBV5-1 with TRBJ2-6; 8 bases are a match to TRBD1. Germline-derived CDR1 and CDR2 are SGHRS and YFSETQ. The CDR3 consists of 17 residues. Unmatched junction bases numbered 6, after V lost 4 bases and J lost 0 bases. The DNA of the CDR3 is TGCGCCAGCAGCGAGGACAGGGCCTTCTCTGGGGCCAACGTCCTGACTTTC. Protein product: CASSEDRAFSGANVLTF.

V usage is TRBV5-1 and J usage is TRBJ2-5; the match to TRBD2 covers 14 bases. The CDR3 sequence is 16 residues long. The junction had 8 bases not matched to a gene; V was cut back by 5 bases and J by 5 bases. Germline values: CDR1 SGHRS, CDR2 YFSETQ. The CDR3 loop reads CASRSRLAGGGETQYF. CDR3 DNA sequence: TGCGCCAGCAGATCACGACTAGCGGGAGGGGGGGAGACCCAGTACTTC.

The rearrangement uses TRBV30 and TRBJ2-5, with TRBD2 identical over 15 bases. The CDR3 spans 16 residues. Trimming cost V 2 bases and J 5 bases; bases outside gene matches: 6. Germline V gives CDR1 GTSNPN, CDR2 SVGIG (reference sequence). In DNA form, the CDR3 reads TGTGCCTGGAGTCCCATGGGACTAGCGGGAGGTGAGACCCAGTACTTC. It is translated as CAWSPMGLAGGETQYF.

This chain connects TRBV11-2 to TRBJ2-5, with 9 bases fitting TRBD1. Germline assignment: CDR1 SGHAT and CDR2 FQNNGV. The CDR3 spans 16 residues. With 5 bases clipped from V and 3 bases from J, the junction kept 10 bases outside the gene matches. For the CDR3, the DNA is TGTGCCAGCAGCCGATTACAGGGGGCAAGAGAAGAGACCCAGTACTTC. Protein sequence: CASSRLQGAREETQYF.

The chain recombines TRBV4-1 with TRBJ2-2, with 11 positions matching TRBD2. The CDR3 has 17 residues. CDR1 is MGHRA and CDR2 is YSYEKL in the germline V gene. V was clipped by 6 bases and J by 10 bases; unmatched bases: 16. The CDR3, as DNA: TGCGCCAGCAGTCCCATCGGGACTAGCGGAGGGGGAGCGGAGCTGTTTTTT. As protein: CASSPIGTSGGGAELFF.

This rearrangement joins TRBV2 to TRBJ1-2, with D unresolved. Germline CDR1 and CDR2: SNHLY and FYNNEI. The CDR3 extends over 15 amino acids. With 6 bases removed from V and 4 bases from J, the gap between germline ends came to 18 bases. The CDR3 region is CASRNTLAVRYGYTF. CDR3 DNA: TGTGCCAGCAGGAACACTCTAGCGGTTCGCTATGGCTACACCTTC.

This sequence joins TRBV5-4 and TRBJ2-7; 7 positions match TRBD2. This CDR3 is built from 14 residues. The V and J ends lost 4 bases and 2 bases, in that order; junction bases with no gene match: 6. Germline V lookup: CDR1 SGHNT, CDR2 YYREEE (reference sequence). Here the CDR3 reads CASSGGGQPYEQYF. The CDR3 bases are TGTGCCAGCAGCGGGGGAGGGCAGCCCTACGAGCAGTACTTC.

In its sample, this clone was seen once. The CDR3 spells CASSTKTGDLTEAFF. The DNA of the CDR3 is TGTGCCAGCAGTACTAAGACAGGGGACCTCACTGAAGCTTTCTTT. This chain links TRBV6-1 with TRBJ1-1; 8 bases match TRBD1. Germline trimming cut 5 bases from V and 4 bases from J; bases unmatched to any gene: 9. CDR1 and CDR2 from the germline V gene are MNHNS and SASEGT. This CDR3 has 15 residues.

This chain connects TRBV6-1 to TRBJ1-4; 7 bases are shared with TRBD1. Germline V gene data show CDR1 as MNHNS and CDR2 as SASEGT. This CDR3 comprises 16 residues. J was trimmed by 11 bases and V by 2 bases; bases with no gene match: 14. The CDR3 DNA reads as TGTGCCAGCAGTGAACGCTACTCACAGGGGCCTGGGAAACTGTTTTTT. Amino acid sequence: CASSERYSQGPGKLFF.

This chain uses TRBV29-1 with TRBJ2-2, with 7 bases aligning to TRBD1. The V and J ends lost 6 bases and 4 bases, in that order; junction bases with no gene match: 5. Germline V gene lookup returns CDR1 SQVTM and CDR2 ANQGSEA. The length of the CDR3 is 13 residues. The DNA for the CDR3 is TGCAGCGTCACAGGGGATGGCACCGGGGAGCTGTTTTTT. Amino acids: CSVTGDGTGELFF.

The V and J genes are TRBV19 and TRBJ2-5, with D tentatively TRBD1 (5 bases). The CDR3 has 17 residues. The V and J ends lost 3 bases and 1 base respectively, with 18 bases between them. The germline gives CDR1 LNHDA, CDR2 SQIVND (reference sequence). CDR3 coding DNA: TGTGCCAGTAGTATTAGGAACAGGAACCCCTTCCAAGAGACCCAGTACTTC. It yields the protein CASSIRNRNPFQETQYF.

The V and J genes are TRBV30 and TRBJ2-4; TRBD2 might be the D (5 bases). Trimming removed 4 bases from V and 0 bases from J, with 16 bases in between. Germline CDR1 is GTSNPN and CDR2 is SVGIG (reference sequence). The CDR3 has 16 residues. The CDR3 DNA reads as TGTGCCTGGAAACCCCATGGCGGGCTAGCCAAAAACATTCAGTACTTC. Translated: CAWKPHGGLAKNIQYF.

CDR3: CASRRDNSYNSPLHF. DNA for the CDR3: TGCGCCAGCCGCCGGGACAACTCCTATAATTCACCCCTCCACTTT. This chain uses TRBV5-1 with TRBJ1-6; a possible D gene is TRBD1 (6 bases). V was pared by 7 bases and J by 0 bases, with 11 bases between. Looked up from germline, CDR1 is SGHRS and CDR2 is YFSETQ. The CDR3 consists of 15 residues.

The V gene is TRBV5-1, the J gene TRBJ1-4; D is perhaps TRBD1 (6 bases). CDR3 length: 16 residues. V was clipped by 4 bases and J by 0 bases, with 13 bases between them. Germline V gene data show CDR1 as SGHRS and CDR2 as YFSETQ. The CDR3 nucleotides read TGCGCCAGCAGCCTTGGGGGCCATGCAACTAATGAAAAACTGTTTTTT. Encoded protein: CASSLGGHATNEKLFF.

This clone is a singleton in its sample. The chain combines TRBV6-6 with TRBJ2-7; D might be TRBD2 (6 bases). Trimming removed 2 bases at V and 3 bases at J, with 11 bases between. The CDR3 spans 14 residues. Germline CDR1 and CDR2: MNHNY and SVGAGI (reference sequence). DNA of the CDR3: TGTGCCAGCAGTTACGGGCAGGACTACTACGAGCAGTACTTC. Its protein product is CASSYGQDYYEQYF.

This chain uses TRBV19 with TRBJ2-5; the D gene is possibly TRBD2 (5 bases). Trimming removed 4 bases from V and 5 bases from J, with 14 bases in between. The CDR3 runs 14 residues. Germline V gene lookup returns CDR1 LNHDA and CDR2 SQIVND (reference sequence). The chain's CDR3 is CASSTSWTGETQYF. DNA of the CDR3: TGTGCCAGTAGTACCTCCTGGACGGGGGAGACCCAGTACTTC.

DNA of the CDR3: TGTGCCAGCAGCCTTAGCGGGAGTATCACCGGGGAGCTGTTTTTT. It translates to CASSLSGSITGELFF. The chain employs TRBV7-8 and TRBJ2-2; TRBD2 aligns across 9 bases. With 5 bases clipped from V and 4 bases from J, the junction kept 5 bases outside the gene matches. The CDR3 length is 15 residues. Germline V gene lookup returns CDR1 SGHVS and CDR2 FQNEAQ.

The rearrangement links TRBV6-5 to TRBJ1-3; 9 bases are shared with TRBD1. CDR1 is MNHEY and CDR2 is SVGAGI in the germline V gene. The CDR3 consists of 15 residues. V shed 6 bases and J 8 bases; nucleotides not matched to a gene: 11. The CDR3 loop is CASSPGQGSKDTIYF. The CDR3 nucleotides read TGTGCCAGCAGCCCCGGACAGGGGAGTAAGGACACCATATATTTT.

V gene TRBV7-9 combines with J gene TRBJ2-7; D call uncertain. The CDR3 is 13 residues long. With 4 bases removed from V and 9 bases from J, the gap between germline ends came to 16 bases. Germline V gene lookup returns CDR1 SEHNR and CDR2 FQNEAQ (reference sequence). In nucleotides, the CDR3 is TGTGCCAGCAGCTCCGGAGTAAAGGTGTGGCAGTACTTC. Protein sequence: CASSSGVKVWQYF.

This clone appeared once. The chain has TRBV5-1 and TRBJ2-7; 10 nucleotides align to TRBD1. The CDR3 runs to 14 residues. Germline loops: CDR1 SGHRS, CDR2 YFSETQ. Trimming at V came to 4 bases and at J to 2 bases, leaving 3 bases not matched to a gene. The chain's CDR3 is CASSLGTGAYEQYF. CDR3 nucleotide sequence: TGCGCCAGCAGCCTCGGGACAGGGGCCTACGAGCAGTACTTC.

The rearrangement links TRBV5-1 to TRBJ2-4; 13 bases align to TRBD2. Germline CDR1 SGHRS, CDR2 YFSETQ. Germline trimming cut 4 bases from V and 2 bases from J; bases unmatched to any gene: 9. This CDR3 region has 18 residues. The CDR3 sequence is CASSRTSGSDRTKNIQYF. CDR3 nucleotide sequence: TGCGCCAGCAGCCGGACTAGCGGGAGCGATCGGACCAAAAACATTCAGTACTTC.

The chain combines TRBV7-2 with TRBJ2-1; a possible D gene is TRBD2 (6 bases). Germline assignment: CDR1 SGHTA and CDR2 FQGNSA. This CDR3 comprises 11 residues. Trimming left V 3 bases short and J 11 bases short, with 8 bases between. CDR3 DNA sequence: TGTGCCAGCAGCTTTAGCGGCAAGCAGTTCTTC. Protein sequence: CASSFSGKQFF.